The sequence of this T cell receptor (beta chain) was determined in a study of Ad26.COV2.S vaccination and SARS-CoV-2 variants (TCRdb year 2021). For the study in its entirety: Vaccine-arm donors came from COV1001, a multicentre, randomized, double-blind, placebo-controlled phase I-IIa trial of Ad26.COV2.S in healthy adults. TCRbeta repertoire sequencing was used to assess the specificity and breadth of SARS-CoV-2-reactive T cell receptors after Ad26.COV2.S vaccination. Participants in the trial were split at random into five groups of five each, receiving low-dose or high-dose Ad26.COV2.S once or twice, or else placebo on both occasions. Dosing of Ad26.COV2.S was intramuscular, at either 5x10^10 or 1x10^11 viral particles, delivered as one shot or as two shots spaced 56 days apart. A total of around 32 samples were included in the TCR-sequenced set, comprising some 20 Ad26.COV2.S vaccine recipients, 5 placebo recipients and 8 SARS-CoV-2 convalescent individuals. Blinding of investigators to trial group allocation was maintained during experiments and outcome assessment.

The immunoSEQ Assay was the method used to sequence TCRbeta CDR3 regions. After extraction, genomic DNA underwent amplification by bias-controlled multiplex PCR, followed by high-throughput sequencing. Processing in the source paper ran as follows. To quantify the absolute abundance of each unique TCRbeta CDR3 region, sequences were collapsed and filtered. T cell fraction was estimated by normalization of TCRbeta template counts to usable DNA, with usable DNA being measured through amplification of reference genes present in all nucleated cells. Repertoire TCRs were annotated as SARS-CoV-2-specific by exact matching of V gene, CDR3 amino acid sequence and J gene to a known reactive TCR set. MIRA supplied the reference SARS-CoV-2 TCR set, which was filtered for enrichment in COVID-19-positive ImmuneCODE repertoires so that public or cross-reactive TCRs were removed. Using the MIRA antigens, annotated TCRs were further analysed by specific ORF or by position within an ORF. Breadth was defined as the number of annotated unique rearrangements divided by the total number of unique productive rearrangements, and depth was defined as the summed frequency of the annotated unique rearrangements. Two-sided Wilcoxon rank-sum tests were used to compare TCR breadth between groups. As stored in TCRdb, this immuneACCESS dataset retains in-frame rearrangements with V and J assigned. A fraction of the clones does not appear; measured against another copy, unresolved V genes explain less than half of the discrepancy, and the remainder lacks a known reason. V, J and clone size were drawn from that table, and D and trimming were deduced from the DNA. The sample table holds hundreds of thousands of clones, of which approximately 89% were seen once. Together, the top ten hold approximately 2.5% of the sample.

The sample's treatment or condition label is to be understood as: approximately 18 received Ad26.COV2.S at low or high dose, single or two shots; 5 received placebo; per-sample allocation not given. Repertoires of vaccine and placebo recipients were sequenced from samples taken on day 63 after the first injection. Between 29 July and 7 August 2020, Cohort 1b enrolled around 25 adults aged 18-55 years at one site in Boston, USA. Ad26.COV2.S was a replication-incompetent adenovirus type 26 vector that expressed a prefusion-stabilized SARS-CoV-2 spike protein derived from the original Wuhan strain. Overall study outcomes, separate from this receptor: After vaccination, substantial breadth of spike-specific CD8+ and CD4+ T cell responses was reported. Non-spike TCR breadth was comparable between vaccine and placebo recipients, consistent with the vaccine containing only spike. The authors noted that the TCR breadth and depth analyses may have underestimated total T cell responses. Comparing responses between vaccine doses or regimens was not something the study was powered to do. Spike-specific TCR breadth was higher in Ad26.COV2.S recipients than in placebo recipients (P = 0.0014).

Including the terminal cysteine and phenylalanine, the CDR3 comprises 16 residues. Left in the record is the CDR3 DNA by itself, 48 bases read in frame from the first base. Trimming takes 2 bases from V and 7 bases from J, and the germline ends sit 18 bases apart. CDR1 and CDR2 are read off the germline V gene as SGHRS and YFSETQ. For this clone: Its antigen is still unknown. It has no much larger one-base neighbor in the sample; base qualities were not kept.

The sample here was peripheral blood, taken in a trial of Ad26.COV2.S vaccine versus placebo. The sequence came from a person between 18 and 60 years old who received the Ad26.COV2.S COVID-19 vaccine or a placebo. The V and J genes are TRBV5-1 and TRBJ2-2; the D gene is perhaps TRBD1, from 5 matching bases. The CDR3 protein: CASSFLGQGVGGELFF. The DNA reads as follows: TGCGCCAGCAGCTTCCTAGGCCAGGGCGTAGGCGGGGAGCTGTTTTTT.